This T cell receptor beta chain originates from a study of cytomegalovirus exposure and HLA in healthy donors. Study-level points and caveats: Reportedly, fewer N-insertions than the approximately 600-donor mean appeared in an Asian-associated ancestry cluster in a later analysis. The classifier reportedly diagnosed cytomegalovirus status with high sensitivity and specificity.

After removal of 4 bases from V and 2 bases from J, the junction contained 10 bases not matched to a gene. The CDR3 spans 16 residues. Per the germline V gene, CDR1 is MGHRA and CDR2 is YSYEKL. This clone came up a few times. What it binds is not known. PCR used 60 Vbeta primers and 13 Jbeta primers. Sequencing used immunoSEQ multiplex PCR; TCRdb keeps in-frame clones, though not all of them. The repertoire consists of 150,000 to 160,000 clones, with around three quarters occurring once and the leading ten covering 4%. Source material: PBMCs. The gene calls are TRBV4-1 and TRBJ2-7; 8 bases are a match to TRBD2. This sequence originates from a middle-aged woman in good health and CMV-seronegative. CDR3 DNA sequence: TGCGCCAGCAGCCTCCCCCCCGCGGGAGGACCCTACGAGCAGTACTTC. Its protein product is CASSLPPAGGPYEQYF.